This TCR beta chain was recovered during a study of cytomegalovirus exposure and HLA in healthy donors. Whole-study results and caveats: V- and J-gene trimming in TCR beta was tied to a missense DCLRE1C variant by an analysis performed later.

Donors were ostensibly healthy at sampling, although undocumented immune exposures were probable. With respect to this clone: As yet, its antigen is unknown.

Germline CDR1 SGDLS, CDR2 YYNGEE. V was clipped by 0 bases and J by 4 bases, with 10 bases between them. The CDR3 has 14 amino acids. The primer mix had 60 Vbeta and 13 Jbeta primers. TCRdb keeps only in-frame clones here, not all; method: immunoSEQ multiplex PCR. The data show 100,000 or so clones, under 70% seen once. The sequence was obtained from a man aged 50 to 60 in good health and CMV-seronegative. The rearrangement uses TRBV9 and TRBJ1-1; D perhaps matches TRBD1 (5 bases). Sequenced: PBMCs. The CDR3 protein is CASSVEGEGTEAFF. In DNA form, the CDR3 reads TGTGCCAGCAGCGTAGAAGGGGAGGGCACTGAAGCTTTCTTT.